The next 27 T cell receptor beta chains were all read from a single sample in a study of technical replicates of blood from several donors. Repertoires were generated with immunoSEQ multiplex PCR, while TCRdb's copy carries only in-frame clones and drops some. The sample contains approximately 100,000 clones, 96% of which appear only once. The sequencing sample was made of T cells isolated from PBMCs. The receptors stem from a human donor in good health.

V usage is TRBV27 and J usage is TRBJ2-3; TRBD1 aligns across 7 bases. The germline V gene encodes CDR1 MNHEY and CDR2 SMNVEV (reference sequence). The CDR3 consists of 18 residues. V was clipped by 1 base and J by 2 bases; unmatched bases: 12. CDR3 amino acids: CASSLYTPDRINTDTQYF. For the CDR3, the DNA is TGTGCCAGCAGTTTATATACCCCGGACAGGATTAACACAGATACGCAGTATTTT.

V gene TRBV10-3 combines with J gene TRBJ1-2; 10 bases agree with TRBD1. V dropped 7 bases and J dropped 3; count of bases not matched to a gene: 5. The germline CDR1 and CDR2 sequences are ENHRY and SYGVKD. The CDR3 loop spans 14 amino acids. In nucleotides, the CDR3 is TGTGCCATCAATCCTGGACAGGGGGACTATGGCTACACCTTC. It yields the protein CAINPGQGDYGYTF.

This clone has a single count. The CDR3 DNA sequence: TGCGCCAGCAGTGACGGGATGGGCTATGGCTACACCTTC. Protein product: CASSDGMGYGYTF. The V call is TRBV10-1, the J call TRBJ1-2; no reliable D call. CDR1 WNHNN and CDR2 SYGVQD come from the germline V gene (reference sequence). The CDR3 sequence is 13 residues long. V was clipped by 3 bases and J by 4 bases, with 9 bases between them.

CDR3 loop: CASSSRLGTSGRGRSYNEQFF. The CDR3 bases are TGTGCCAGCAGTTCCCGACTCGGGACTAGCGGGAGAGGCCGCTCCTACAATGAGCAGTTCTTC. The chain joins TRBV27 to TRBJ2-1, with 14 bases fitting TRBD2. The junction had 14 bases not matched to a gene; V was cut back by 4 bases and J by 0 bases. The CDR3 covers 21 residues. Germline-derived CDR1 and CDR2 are MNHEY and SMNVEV (reference sequence).

The rearrangement uses TRBV2 and TRBJ2-7; 9 nucleotides match TRBD2. CDR3 size: 16 residues. Trimming cost V 2 bases and J 3 bases; bases outside gene matches: 8. Germline V gives CDR1 SNHLY, CDR2 FYNNEI. The CDR3 here is CASSESVASGDYEQYF. The CDR3 DNA sequence: TGTGCCAGCAGTGAATCTGTGGCTAGCGGGGACTACGAGCAGTACTTC.

The CDR3 spells CASSLLQGSHIYGYTF. Here the CDR3 DNA reads TGTGCCAGCAGTTTATTACAGGGGAGCCATATTTATGGCTACACCTTC. V usage is TRBV28 and J usage is TRBJ1-2; 7 bases line up with TRBD1. Trimming at V came to 1 base and at J to 5 bases, leaving 10 bases not matched to a gene. This CDR3 is 16 amino acids long. Per germline, CDR1 MDHEN and CDR2 SYDVKM.

The CDR3: CASSVLAGDYGEQFF. Written as DNA, the CDR3 is TGTGCCAGCAGCGTACTAGCGGGAGATTACGGTGAGCAGTTCTTC. The chain is built from TRBV9 and TRBJ2-1, with 10 bases identical to TRBD2. Germline CDR1 is SGDLS and CDR2 is YYNGEE. The CDR3 is made up of 15 amino acids. Trimming took 1 base from V and 9 from J; bases not matched to a gene: 7.

This chain joins TRBV7-8 and TRBJ1-5, with a possible D match to TRBD1 (5 bases). This CDR3 comprises 14 residues. Trimming left V 5 bases short and J 4 bases short, with 12 bases between. Germline V gene lookup returns CDR1 SGHVS and CDR2 FQNEAQ. This CDR3 is CASSKRQLNQPQHF. Written as DNA, the CDR3 is TGTGCCAGCAGCAAGAGACAGCTTAATCAGCCCCAGCATTTT.

The rearrangement joins TRBV6-6 to TRBJ2-7, with TRBD1 matching 8 bases. V shed 2 bases and J 4 bases; nucleotides not matched to a gene: 1. Germline CDR1 reads MNHNY; CDR2 reads SVGAGI (reference sequence). The CDR3 runs 13 residues. CDR3 DNA sequence: TGTGCCAGCAGTTACGACAGGGGTTACGAGCAGTACTTC. Residues: CASSYDRGYEQYF.

V gene TRBV7-2 combines with J gene TRBJ2-5; D is unclear. Trimming took 5 bases from V and 5 from J, leaving 15 bases between them. The germline V gene has CDR1 SGHTA and CDR2 FQGNSA. The CDR3 covers 14 residues. The CDR3 region has the DNA TGTGCCAGCAGCCGCTCTCAGACACGTGAGACCCAGTACTTC. Encoded protein: CASSRSQTRETQYF.

Worth noting for this clone: Relative to the germline gene, one junction end is altered; a read error may explain this. The chain uses TRBV5-4 and TRBJ2-3, with D possibly matching TRBD2 (5 bases). CDR1 and CDR2 (germline): SGHNT, YYREEE (reference sequence). The CDR3 contains 16 residues. The CDR3 nucleotides read TGTGCCAGTAGCTTAAGGTGGGGAGAAAGCACAGATACGCAGTATTTT. The encoded protein is CASSLRWGESTDTQYF.

The chain carries TRBV7-9 and TRBJ1-1; 9 positions match TRBD1. The germline CDR1 and CDR2 sequences are SEHNR and FQNEAQ (reference sequence). This CDR3 comprises 15 residues. The V and J ends lost 3 bases and 1 base, in that order; junction bases with no gene match: 3. This CDR3 reads CASSFTGQGNTEAFF. CDR3 nucleotides: TGTGCCAGCAGCTTTACGGGACAGGGGAACACTGAAGCTTTCTTT. Looking up the rest from reference TRBV7-9 and TRBJ1-1 gives the full variable domain: DTGVSQNPRHKITKRGQNVTFRCDPISEHNRLYWYRQTLGQGPEFLTYFQNEAQLEKSRLLSDRFSAERPKGSFSTLEIQRTEQGDSAMYLCASSFTGQGNTEAFFGQGTRLTVV.

The chain joins TRBV10-2 to TRBJ1-2, with TRBD1 identical over 7 bases. The germline V gene encodes CDR1 WSHSY and CDR2 SAAADI. With V trimmed by 0 bases and J by 7 bases, 5 bases remained unmatched. The CDR3 is 14 amino acids. CDR3: CASSESEGAGGYTF. CDR3 coding DNA: TGCGCCAGCAGTGAGTCTGAGGGGGCGGGTGGCTACACCTTC.

This clone occurred once. V usage is TRBV15 and J usage is TRBJ2-7, with no clear D. Deletions cut 3 bases from V and 2 bases from J, with 11 bases between. The CDR3 is 14 amino acids. The germline gives CDR1 LNHNV, CDR2 YYDKDF (reference sequence). The CDR3 reads CATSSEMNPYEQYF. In DNA form, the CDR3 reads TGTGCCACCAGCAGTGAGATGAATCCCTACGAGCAGTACTTC.

This chain links TRBV6-6 with TRBJ1-5, with a weak D call TRBD1 (6 bases). V lost 3 bases, J lost 5 bases, and 17 bases lay in between. The CDR3 totals 16 residues. Germline loops: CDR1 MNHNY, CDR2 SVGAGI (reference sequence). The DNA for the CDR3 is TGTGCCAGCAGTTATGGTGGCAGGGGAAGGGATCAGCCCCAGCATTTT. Translation: CASSYGGRGRDQPQHF.

V is TRBV19 and J is TRBJ2-5, with D tentatively TRBD2 (7 bases). Germline CDR1 is LNHDA and CDR2 is SQIVND (reference sequence). The CDR3 totals 16 residues. The ends were cut back, 4 bases at V and 4 bases at J, with 19 bases in the middle. The CDR3 protein is CASSRKGLGGGETQYF. DNA of the CDR3: TGTGCCAGTAGTAGGAAGGGGTTAGGGGGGGGAGAGACCCAGTACTTC.

This chain connects TRBV18 to TRBJ1-1; 11 bases are a match to TRBD1. Germline CDR1 is KGHSH and CDR2 is LQKENI. V dropped 5 bases and J dropped 12; count of bases not matched to a gene: 5. The CDR3 runs to 12 residues. The CDR3 bases are TGTGCCAGCTCAGAGGACAGGGGGCTGACTTTCTTT. It translates to CASSEDRGLTFF.

The chain is built from TRBV6-6 and TRBJ2-7; D not resolved. The CDR3 runs to 15 residues. V was clipped by 0 bases and J by 5 bases, with 14 bases between them. CDR1 MNHNY and CDR2 SVGAGI come from the germline V gene (reference sequence). The CDR3 coding sequence is TGTGCCAGCAGTTACTCGGGCCAGCTTCCGAACGAGCAGTACTTC. Translating it yields CASSYSGQLPNEQYF.

The J gene is TRBJ1-2, the V gene TRBV5-8; D gene uncertain. The length of the CDR3 is 13 residues. Trimming shortened V by 3 bases and J by 3 bases, and 9 bases separated the two germline ends. In germline, CDR1 is SGHTS, CDR2 YDEGEE. CDR3 nucleotide sequence: TGTGCCAGCAGCTCATATACGGACTATGGCTACACCTTC. Its translation: CASSSYTDYGYTF.

V and J are TRBV5-1 and TRBJ2-7; perhaps TRBD1 as D (6 bases). In germline, CDR1 is SGHRS, CDR2 YFSETQ. Trimming pared 2 bases from V and 6 bases from J, leaving 6 bases between. The CDR3 totals 11 residues. The DNA of the CDR3 is TGCGCCAGCAGCTTAGGGGGCGAGCAGTACTTC. It encodes CASSLGGEQYF.

The V gene is TRBV7-9, the J gene TRBJ1-2; the D is unclear. V shed 5 bases and J shed 4 bases, with 14 bases lying between them. The germline CDR1 and CDR2 sequences are SEHNR and FQNEAQ (reference sequence). The CDR3 totals 14 residues. CDR3 in amino acids: CASSVYLTVYGYTF. The DNA of the CDR3 is TGTGCCAGCAGCGTATACTTGACTGTCTATGGCTACACCTTC. Combining the CDR3 with reference TRBV7-9 and TRBJ1-2 gives the whole variable domain DTGVSQNPRHKITKRGQNVTFRCDPISEHNRLYWYRQTLGQGPEFLTYFQNEAQLEKSRLLSDRFSAERPKGSFSTLEIQRTEQGDSAMYLCASSVYLTVYGYTFGSGTRLTVV.

The CDR3 loop is CASSEMTGNEQFF. The CDR3, as DNA: TGTGCCAGCAGTGAAATGACCGGGAATGAGCAGTTCTTC. The rearrangement joins TRBV2 to TRBJ2-1; D is unresolved. V was clipped by 2 bases and J by 7 bases, with 9 bases between them. CDR1 SNHLY and CDR2 FYNNEI come from the germline V gene. This CDR3 is built from 13 residues. The whole variable domain, filled in from reference TRBV2 and TRBJ2-1, reads EPEVTQTPSHQVTQMGQEVILRCVPISNHLYFYWYRQILGQKVEFLVSFYNNEISEKSEIFDDQFSVERPDGSNFTLKIRSTKLEDSAMYFCASSEMTGNEQFFGPGTRLTVL.

This chain connects TRBV27 to TRBJ2-1, with 8 bases matching TRBD2. Looked up from germline, CDR1 is MNHEY and CDR2 is SMNVEV (reference sequence). The ends lost 4 bases at V and 5 bases at J; junction bases unmatched: 10. This CDR3 region has 16 residues. CDR3: CASSSLAVGTHNEQFF. DNA of the CDR3: TGTGCCAGCAGTTCACTAGCGGTTGGGACCCACAATGAGCAGTTCTTC.

The CDR3 coding sequence is TGTGCCAGCAGTGCGGGAGGGACCGGGGAGCTGTTTTTT. The encoded protein is CASSAGGTGELFF. The chain uses TRBV14 and TRBJ2-2; TRBD2 agrees at 9 bases. V shed 6 bases, J shed 5 bases, and the junction held 1 base outside the gene matches. Looked up from germline, CDR1 is SGHDN and CDR2 is FVKESK. This CDR3 is built from 13 residues.

The V call is TRBV28, the J call TRBJ2-1; 15 bases align to TRBD2. This CDR3 has 15 amino acids. With 5 bases clipped from V and 5 bases from J, the junction kept 1 base outside the gene matches. Germline V CDR1 and CDR2: MDHEN, SYDVKM. The CDR3 loop reads CASSGLAGGNNEQFF. The DNA of the CDR3 is TGTGCCAGCAGTGGACTAGCGGGAGGGAACAATGAGCAGTTCTTC.

This chain connects TRBV19 to TRBJ2-3; perhaps TRBD2 as D (6 bases). The CDR3 extends over 15 amino acids. In germline, CDR1 is LNHDA, CDR2 SQIVND (reference sequence). The V gene lost 5 bases and the J gene lost 1 base, with 13 bases spanning the gap. The chain's CDR3 is CASSPSVGGTDTQYF. The CDR3 DNA sequence: TGTGCCAGTAGTCCTAGCGTGGGAGGCACAGATACGCAGTATTTT.

The chain combines TRBV7-9 with TRBJ1-4, with D perhaps TRBD1 (6 bases). Germline V gene sequence: CDR1 SEHNR, CDR2 FQNEAQ (reference sequence). This CDR3 contains 15 residues. The V and J ends lost 3 bases and 4 bases respectively, with 12 bases between them. In DNA, the CDR3 is TGTGCCAGCAGCTTTTCGGACAGCTTTAATGAAAAACTGTTTTTT. Translating it yields CASSFSDSFNEKLFF.